The 3 T cell receptor beta chains presented below share a single source sample, sequenced in a study of blood T cell repertoires in COVID-19. TCRdb's table, derived via immunoSEQ multiplex PCR, lists solely in-frame clones and lacks some. The table lists almost 250,000 clones, 86% of them singletons. Sequences were obtained from peripheral blood. The receptors were sampled from a woman aged 60-75 years who had recovered from COVID-19.

V is TRBV10-3 and J is TRBJ1-5, with TRBD1 as a possible D gene (6 bases). The V gene's germline CDR1 is ENHRY and CDR2 SYGVKD. Trimming removed 7 bases from V and 2 bases from J, with 15 bases in between. The CDR3 loop spans 15 amino acids. The chain's CDR3 is CAIKATDRRNQPQHF. The CDR3 bases are TGTGCCATCAAGGCCACGGACAGACGCAATCAGCCCCAGCATTTT.

This chain connects TRBV4-1 to TRBJ2-3; 8 bases line up with TRBD1. After removal of 4 bases from V and 0 bases from J, the junction contained 6 bases not matched to a gene. The CDR3 loop spans 16 amino acids. Germline CDR1 MGHRA, CDR2 YSYEKL. CDR3 amino acids: CASSRPRGQSTDTQYF. CDR3 nucleotide sequence: TGCGCCAGCAGCCGTCCCAGGGGGCAAAGCACAGATACGCAGTATTTT.

This clone was seen only once. This sequence joins TRBV5-1 and TRBJ2-1; no definite D call. The CDR3 spans 14 residues. Trimming stripped 2 bases from V and 0 bases from J, with 6 bases between. CDR1 is SGHRS, CDR2 YFSETQ, per germline. CDR3 sequence (DNA): TGCGCCAGCAGCTTCACAGCCTCCTACAATGAGCAGTTCTTC. Encoded protein: CASSFTASYNEQFF.